This TCR beta chain comes out of a study of cytomegalovirus exposure and HLA in healthy donors. Study in general: Early release data held about 92 million unique TCRs from HLA-typed donors.

Primers included in the PCR were 60 Vbeta and 13 Jbeta primers. Here immunoSEQ multiplex PCR was the method, and the copy in TCRdb shows in-frame clones only, minus some. Among 86,000 or so clones listed, roughly three quarters were seen once. This clone was found a few times. What it recognizes is unknown. General study results and limits: The authors later found most CMV-associated TCR beta chains appeared HLA-restricted. As a later analysis showed, a missense DCLRE1C variant was linked to trimming of TCR beta V- and J-genes.

The trim removed 6 bases at V and 1 base at J, leaving 5 bases unmatched. The germline gives CDR1 LNHDA, CDR2 SQIVND (reference sequence). This CDR3 region has 15 residues. This chain links TRBV19 with TRBJ1-5; 8 nucleotides line up with TRBD1. This receptor was taken from a woman aged 40 to 50 in good health and CMV-seropositive. The sample taken for sequencing was PBMCs. The CDR3 DNA reads as TGTGCCAGTAGAATGACAGGGGTCAGCAATCAGCCCCAGCATTTT. It is translated as CASRMTGVSNQPQHF.